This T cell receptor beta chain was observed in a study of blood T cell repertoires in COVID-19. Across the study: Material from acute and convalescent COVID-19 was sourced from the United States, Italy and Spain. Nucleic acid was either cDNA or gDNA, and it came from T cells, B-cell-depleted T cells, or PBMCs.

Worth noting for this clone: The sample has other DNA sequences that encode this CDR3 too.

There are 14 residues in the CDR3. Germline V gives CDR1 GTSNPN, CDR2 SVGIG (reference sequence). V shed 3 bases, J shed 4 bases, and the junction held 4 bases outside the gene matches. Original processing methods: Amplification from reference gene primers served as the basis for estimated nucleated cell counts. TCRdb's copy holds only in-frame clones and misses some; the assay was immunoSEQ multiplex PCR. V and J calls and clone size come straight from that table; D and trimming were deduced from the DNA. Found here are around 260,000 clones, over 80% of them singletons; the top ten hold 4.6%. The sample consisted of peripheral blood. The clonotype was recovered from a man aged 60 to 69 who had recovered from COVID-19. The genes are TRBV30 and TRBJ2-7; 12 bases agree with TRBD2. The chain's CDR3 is CAWRTGTSGYEQYF. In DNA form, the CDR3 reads TGTGCCTGGAGGACCGGGACTAGCGGGTACGAGCAGTACTTC.